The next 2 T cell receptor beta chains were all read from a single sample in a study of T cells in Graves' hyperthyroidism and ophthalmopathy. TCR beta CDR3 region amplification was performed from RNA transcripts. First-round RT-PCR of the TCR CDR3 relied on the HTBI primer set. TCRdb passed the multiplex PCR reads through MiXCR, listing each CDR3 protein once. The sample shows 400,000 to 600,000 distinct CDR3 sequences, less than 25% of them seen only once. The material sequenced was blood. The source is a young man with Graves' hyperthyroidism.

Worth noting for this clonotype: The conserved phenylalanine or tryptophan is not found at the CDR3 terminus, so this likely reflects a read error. The CDR3 protein is CASSEAGAGNEQFS. CDR3 DNA: TGTGCCAGCAGTGAGGCGGGGGCGGGAAATGAGCAGTTCTCC. J is TRBJ2-1 and V is TRBV6-1; tentatively, D is TRBD2 (7 bases). CDR3 size: 14 residues. CDR1 MNHNS and CDR2 SASEGT come from the germline V gene. V lost 3 bases, J lost 7 bases, and 13 bases lay in between.

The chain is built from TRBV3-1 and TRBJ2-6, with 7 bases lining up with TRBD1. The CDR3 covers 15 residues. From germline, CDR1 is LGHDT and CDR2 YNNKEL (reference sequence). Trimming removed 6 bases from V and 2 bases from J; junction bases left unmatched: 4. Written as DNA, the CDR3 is TGTGCCAGCAGTCGTACAGGGGCTGGGGCCAACGTCCTGACTTTC. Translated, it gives CASSRTGAGANVLTF. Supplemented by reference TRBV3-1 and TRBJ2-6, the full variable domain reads DTAVSQTPKYLVTQMGNDKSIKCEQNLGHDTMYWYKQDSKKFLKIMFSYNNKELIINETVPNRFSPKSPDKAHLNLHINSLELGDSAVYFCASSRTGAGANVLTFGAGSRLTVL.